One and the same sample provided the 4 T cell receptor beta chains below, sequenced in a study of cytomegalovirus exposure and HLA in healthy donors. Amplification used 60 Vbeta primers and 13 Jbeta primers. The protocol was immunoSEQ multiplex PCR, while the TCRdb copy is restricted to in-frame clones and leaves out a portion. The repertoire consists of around 97,000 clones, with around 10% occurring once and the leading ten covering approximately 5.1%. Sequencing was done on a sample of PBMCs. These TCRs come from a man aged 45-65 years in good health and CMV-seropositive.

This clone has more than one count but fewer than ten. The chain combines TRBV7-8 with TRBJ2-7; 12 positions agree with TRBD2. CDR1 and CDR2 (germline): SGHVS, FQNEAQ. This CDR3 is 16 amino acids long. After removal of 0 bases from V and 4 bases from J, the junction contained 4 bases not matched to a gene. CDR3 bases: TGTGCCAGCAGCTTAGCCCTAGCGGGAGGGCGGTACGAGCAGTACTTC. This translates into CASSLALAGGRYEQYF.

This clone is labeled medium-sized. The rearrangement joins TRBV29-1 to TRBJ1-2; no reliable D call. Germline assignment: CDR1 SQVTM and CDR2 ANQGSEA. CDR3 length: 14 residues. V lost 1 base, J lost 2 bases, and 11 bases lay in between. CDR3 in amino acids: CSVEGQEPNYGYTF. CDR3 bases: TGCAGCGTTGAAGGTCAGGAACCAAACTATGGCTACACCTTC.

CDR3 in amino acids: CASSMFGPRSYNSPLHF. The CDR3, as DNA: TGTGCCAGTAGTATGTTTGGCCCCCGCTCCTATAATTCACCCCTCCACTTT. V usage is TRBV19 and J usage is TRBJ1-6; D unclear. The CDR3 loop spans 17 amino acids. Trimming removed 3 bases from V and 0 bases from J, with 12 bases in between. Germline-derived CDR1 and CDR2 are LNHDA and SQIVND (reference sequence).

This clone was observed a handful of times. An end of the junction differs from the germline gene, which may be a read error. The CDR3 is CSVRPGGTHGSTF. The CDR3 region has the DNA TGCAGCGTTCGACCCGGGGGGACCCATGGCTCCACCTTC. This chain joins TRBV29-1 and TRBJ1-2; possibly TRBD1 for D (5 bases). The CDR3 loop spans 13 amino acids. Looked up from germline, CDR1 is SQVTM and CDR2 is ANQGSEA.